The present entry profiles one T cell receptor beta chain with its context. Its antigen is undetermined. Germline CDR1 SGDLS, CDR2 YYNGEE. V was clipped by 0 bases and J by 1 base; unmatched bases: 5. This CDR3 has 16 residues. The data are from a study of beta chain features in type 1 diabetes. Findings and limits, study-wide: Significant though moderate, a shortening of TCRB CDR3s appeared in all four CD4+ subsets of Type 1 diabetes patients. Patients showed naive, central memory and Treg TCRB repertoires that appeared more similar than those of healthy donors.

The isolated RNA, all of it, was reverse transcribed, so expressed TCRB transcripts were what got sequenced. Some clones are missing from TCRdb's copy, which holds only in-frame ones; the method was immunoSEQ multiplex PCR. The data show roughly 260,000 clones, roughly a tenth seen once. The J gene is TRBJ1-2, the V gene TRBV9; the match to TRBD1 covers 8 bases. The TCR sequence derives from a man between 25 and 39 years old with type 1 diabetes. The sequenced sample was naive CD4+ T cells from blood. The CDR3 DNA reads TGTGCCAGCAGCGTAGCGACAGGGGATGATAACTATGGCTACACCTTC. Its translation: CASSVATGDDNYGYTF.